A single T cell receptor (beta chain) is shown here with its context. This entry belongs to a study of blood T cells in healthy people across ages. The second PCR ran about 6 to 11 cycles with a sample-barcoded 5' primer and J-beta primers. TCRdb reprocessed the 5' RACE reads via MiXCR and lists one record per CDR3 protein. This sample has 1.5 million or so distinct CDR3 sequences; approximately 42% occur once, and the top ten carry 7% to 9%. Extraction of total RNA produced a minimum of 5 micrograms from each sample. Germline V gene lookup returns CDR1 GTSNPN and CDR2 SVGIG (reference sequence). Germline trimming cut 3 bases from V and 7 bases from J; bases unmatched to any gene: 7. CDR3 length equals 13 residues.

The chain employs TRBV30 and TRBJ1-2, with TRBD1 identical over 8 bases. The specimen sequenced was blood. This receptor was identified in a woman under 30 in good health. CDR3 nucleotide sequence: TGTGCCTGGAGGGTCCAGGGGGCAGGTGGCTACACCTTC. Translation: CAWRVQGAGGYTF.